A single sample gave rise to the 9 T cell receptor beta chains below, sequenced in a study of OX40 agonist ivuxolimab in advanced cancers. Clones were sequenced by immunoSEQ multiplex PCR, and TCRdb holds only the in-frame ones, with some missing. The sample shows roughly 50,000 clones, roughly 90% of them seen only once. This sample comprised CD4+ or CD8+ T cells sorted from blood, obtained in a trial of the OX40 agonist ivuxolimab. The receptor set was obtained from an adult with an advanced solid tumor such as melanoma, head and neck, liver or kidney cancer.

The chain has TRBV4-1 and TRBJ1-1, with D hard to call. This CDR3 comprises 12 residues. The ends were cut back, 8 bases at V and 3 bases at J, with 10 bases in the middle. The germline gives CDR1 MGHRA, CDR2 YSYEKL. The chain's CDR3 is CASSHLDTEAFF. CDR3 nucleotide sequence: TGCGCCAGCTCACACTTGGACACTGAAGCTTTCTTT.

The rearrangement joins TRBV10-1 to TRBJ2-2; TRBD2 might be the D (5 bases). Between the trimmed V and J ends, which lost 9 bases and 2 bases, there was a span of 16 bases. Germline V CDR1 and CDR2: WNHNN, SYGVQD (reference sequence). This CDR3 comprises 15 residues. Here the CDR3 reads CARIWGEGNTGELFF. The DNA of the CDR3 is TGCGCCAGGATTTGGGGAGAGGGAAACACCGGGGAGCTGTTTTTT.

The rearrangement links TRBV15 to TRBJ1-1; no clear D. CDR1 and CDR2 from the germline V gene are LNHNV and YYDKDF (reference sequence). The CDR3 covers 13 residues. The V end was cut by 2 bases, the J end by 0 bases, with 4 bases between. Written as DNA, the CDR3 is TGTGCCACCAGCAGAACAGTGAACACTGAAGCTTTCTTT. It codes for CATSRTVNTEAFF. Using reference TRBV15 and TRBJ1-1 for the parts outside the CDR3, the full variable domain is DAMVIQNPRYQVTQFGKPVTLSCSQTLNHNVMYWYQQKSSQAPKLLFHYYDKDFNNEADTPDNFQSRRPNTSFCFLDIRSPGLGDTAMYLCATSRTVNTEAFFGQGTRLTVV.

The chain combines TRBV5-5 with TRBJ2-7; D gene unclear. V was clipped by 3 bases and J by 5 bases, with 12 bases between them. Germline CDR1 reads SGHKS; CDR2 reads YYEKEE (reference sequence). The CDR3 contains 13 residues. CDR3 residues: CASSYETVDEQYF. CDR3 DNA: TGTGCCAGCAGCTACGAGACGGTTGACGAGCAGTACTTC.

The chain carries TRBV23-1 and TRBJ2-2, with TRBD1 matching 11 bases. TRBV23-1 is assigned to the ORF class and has an uncertain function. The junction had 5 bases not matched to a gene; V was cut back by 7 bases and J by 1 base. The CDR3 has 16 amino acids. The CDR3 region is CASTSDRGLNTGELFF. The CDR3 DNA sequence: TGCGCCAGCACCTCGGACAGGGGGCTGAACACCGGGGAGCTGTTTTTT.

V and J are TRBV15 and TRBJ1-2; D gene uncertain. The germline V gene has CDR1 LNHNV and CDR2 YYDKDF (reference sequence). V lost 0 bases to trimming and J lost 0 bases, with 8 bases between them. The CDR3 totals 15 residues. The DNA of the CDR3 is TGTGCCACCAGCAGAGATCGCGGTCCTAACTATGGCTACACCTTC. It yields the protein CATSRDRGPNYGYTF.

The genes are TRBV2 and TRBJ2-1; D gene unclear. Between the trimmed V and J ends, which lost 6 bases and 10 bases, there was a span of 7 bases. The V gene's germline CDR1 is SNHLY and CDR2 FYNNEI. The CDR3 is 10 residues long. CDR3 DNA sequence: TGTGCCAGCAGAGTATCGGAGCAGTTCTTC. Translation gives CASRVSEQFF.

The gene calls are TRBV14 and TRBJ2-3; 7 bases line up with TRBD2. V lost 1 base, J lost 5 bases, and 9 bases stayed unmatched. CDR1 SGHDN and CDR2 FVKESK come from the germline V gene. The CDR3 is made up of 16 amino acids. CDR3 in amino acids: CASSQGLAGLGDTQYF. CDR3 sequence (DNA): TGTGCCAGCAGCCAAGGGTTAGCGGGCCTGGGAGATACGCAGTATTTT.

The gene calls are TRBV2 and TRBJ2-2; 9 bases are shared with TRBD1. This CDR3 region has 15 residues. Per germline, CDR1 SNHLY and CDR2 FYNNEI. The junction had 10 bases not matched to a gene; V was cut back by 6 bases and J by 8 bases. CDR3 sequence (DNA): TGTGCCAGCAGCGATCCGGGACAGGGTATTGGGGAGCTGTTTTTT. Translation: CASSDPGQGIGELFF.